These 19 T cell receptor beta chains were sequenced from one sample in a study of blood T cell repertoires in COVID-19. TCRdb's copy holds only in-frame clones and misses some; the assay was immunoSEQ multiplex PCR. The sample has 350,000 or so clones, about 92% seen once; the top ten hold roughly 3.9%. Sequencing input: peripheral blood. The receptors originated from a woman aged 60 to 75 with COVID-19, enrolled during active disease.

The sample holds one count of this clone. CDR3 in DNA: TGTGCCAGCAGCTCGGCCGGGACAGGGAATTCACCCCTCCACTTT. Translation: CASSSAGTGNSPLHF. V usage is TRBV7-9 and J usage is TRBJ1-6, with TRBD1 identical over 9 bases. Per the germline V gene, CDR1 is SEHNR and CDR2 is FQNEAQ (reference sequence). The CDR3 spans 15 residues. V lost 4 bases to trimming and J lost 7 bases; unmatched junction nucleotides: 5.

The CDR3 DNA reads TGTGCCTGGAGGGACAGGGGGCGTCAAGAGACCCAGTACTTC. This gives the protein CAWRDRGRQETQYF. This chain uses TRBV30 with TRBJ2-5; 11 nucleotides match TRBD1. This CDR3 spans 14 amino acids. The V segment lost 3 bases and the J segment 2 bases; nucleotides outside the gene matches: 2. The germline V gene has CDR1 GTSNPN and CDR2 SVGIG (reference sequence).

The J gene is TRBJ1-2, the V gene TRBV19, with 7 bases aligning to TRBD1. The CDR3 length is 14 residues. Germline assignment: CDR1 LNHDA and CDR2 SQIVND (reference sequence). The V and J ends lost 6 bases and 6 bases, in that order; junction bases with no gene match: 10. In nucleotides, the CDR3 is TGTGCCAGTAGGCCTCTGCGGACAGGCGATGGCTACACCTTC. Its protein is CASRPLRTGDGYTF.

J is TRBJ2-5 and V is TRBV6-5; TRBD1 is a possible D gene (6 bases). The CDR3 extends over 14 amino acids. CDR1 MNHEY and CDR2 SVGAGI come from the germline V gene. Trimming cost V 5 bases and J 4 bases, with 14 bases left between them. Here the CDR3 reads CASSTPGTPETQYF. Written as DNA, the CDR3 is TGTGCCAGCAGTACCCCCGGGACACCAGAGACCCAGTACTTC.

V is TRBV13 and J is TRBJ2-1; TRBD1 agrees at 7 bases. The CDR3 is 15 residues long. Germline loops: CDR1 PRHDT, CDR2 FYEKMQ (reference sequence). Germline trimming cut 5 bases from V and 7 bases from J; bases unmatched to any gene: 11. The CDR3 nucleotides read TGTGCCAGCAGCCCACAGTGGGACAGATGGAATGAGCAGTTCTTC. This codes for CASSPQWDRWNEQFF.

The CDR3 loop reads CASSPNMYGYTF. The CDR3 DNA follows: TGTGCCAGCAGCCCAAACATGTATGGCTACACCTTC. V gene TRBV4-2 combines with J gene TRBJ1-2; D not resolved. The ends were cut back, 4 bases at V and 5 bases at J, with 8 bases in the middle. The CDR3 sequence is 12 residues long. Germline V gene data show CDR1 as LGHNA and CDR2 as YNFKEQ.

The CDR3 sequence: CASSPSGQKEPYF. In DNA form, the CDR3 reads TGTGCCAGCTCACCGTCGGGACAGAAGGAACCGTACTTC. The J gene is TRBJ2-7, the V gene TRBV18; 7 bases map to TRBD1. Germline V gene sequence: CDR1 KGHSH, CDR2 LQKENI. V trimming: 3 bases; J trimming: 12 bases; junction bases outside the gene matches: 11. The CDR3 contains 13 residues. The full variable domain, completed using reference TRBV18 and TRBJ2-7, is NAGVMQNPRHLVRRRGQEARLRCSPMKGHSHVYWYRQLPEEGLKFMVYLQKENIIDESGMPKERFSAEFPKEGPSILRIQQVVRGDSAAYFCASSPSGQKEPYFGPGTRLTVT.

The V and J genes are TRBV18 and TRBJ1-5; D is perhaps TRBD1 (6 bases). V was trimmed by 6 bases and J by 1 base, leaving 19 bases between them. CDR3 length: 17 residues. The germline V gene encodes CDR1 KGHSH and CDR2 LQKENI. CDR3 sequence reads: CASSPGRGKESNQPQHF. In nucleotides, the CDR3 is TGTGCCAGCTCCCCGGGCAGGGGAAAAGAAAGCAATCAGCCCCAGCATTTT.

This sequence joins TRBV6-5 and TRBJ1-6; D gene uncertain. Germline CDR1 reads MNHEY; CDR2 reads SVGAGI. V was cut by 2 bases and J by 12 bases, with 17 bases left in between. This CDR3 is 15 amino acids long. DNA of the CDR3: TGTGCCAGCAGTTACGTCGGGGAGTCTGCGTTACCCCTCCACTTT. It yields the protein CASSYVGESALPLHF.

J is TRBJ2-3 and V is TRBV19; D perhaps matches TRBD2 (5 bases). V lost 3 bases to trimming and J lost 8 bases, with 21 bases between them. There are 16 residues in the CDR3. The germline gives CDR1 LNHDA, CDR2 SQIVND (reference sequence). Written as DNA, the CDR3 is TGTGCCAGTAGTATGCAAGCGACTCCCCCAGCGGTTACGCAGTATTTT. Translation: CASSMQATPPAVTQYF. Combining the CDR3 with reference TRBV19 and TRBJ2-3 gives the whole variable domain DGGITQSPKYLFRKEGQNVTLSCEQNLNHDAMYWYRQDPGQGLRLIYYSQIVNDFQKGDIAEGYSVSREKKESFPLTVTSAQKNPTAFYLCASSMQATPPAVTQYFGPGTRLTVL.

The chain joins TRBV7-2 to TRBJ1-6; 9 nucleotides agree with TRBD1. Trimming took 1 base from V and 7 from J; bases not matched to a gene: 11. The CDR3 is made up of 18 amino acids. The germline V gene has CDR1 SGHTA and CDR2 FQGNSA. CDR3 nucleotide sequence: TGTGCCAGCAGCTTAGTTCCAGGGACAGGGATAACAAATTCACCCCTCCACTTT. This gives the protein CASSLVPGTGITNSPLHF.

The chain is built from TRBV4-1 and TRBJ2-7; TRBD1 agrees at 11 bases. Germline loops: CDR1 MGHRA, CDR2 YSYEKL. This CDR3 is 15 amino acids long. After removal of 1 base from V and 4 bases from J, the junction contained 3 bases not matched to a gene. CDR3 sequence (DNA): TGCGCCAGCAGCCAAGCGGACAGGGGGCTTTACGAGCAGTACTTC. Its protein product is CASSQADRGLYEQYF.

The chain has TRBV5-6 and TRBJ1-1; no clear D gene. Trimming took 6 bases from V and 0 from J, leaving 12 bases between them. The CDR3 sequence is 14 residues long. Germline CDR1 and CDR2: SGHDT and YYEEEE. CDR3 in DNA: TGTGCCAGCACCCTCCGACTTTTGAACACTGAAGCTTTCTTT. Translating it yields CASTLRLLNTEAFF.

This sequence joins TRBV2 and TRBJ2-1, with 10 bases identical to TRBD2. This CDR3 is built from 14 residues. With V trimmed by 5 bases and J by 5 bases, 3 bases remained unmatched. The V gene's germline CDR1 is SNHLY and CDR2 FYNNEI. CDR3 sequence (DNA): TGTGCCAGCAGTAGCACTAGCGGGAACAATGAGCAGTTCTTC. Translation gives CASSSTSGNNEQFF.

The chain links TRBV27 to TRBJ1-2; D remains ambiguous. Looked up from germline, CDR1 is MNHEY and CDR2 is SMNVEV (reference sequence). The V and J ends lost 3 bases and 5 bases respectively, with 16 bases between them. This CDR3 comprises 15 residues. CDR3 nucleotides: TGTGCCAGCAGTTTCTCCCCTCGAACGGGTTATGGCTACACCTTC. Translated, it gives CASSFSPRTGYGYTF.

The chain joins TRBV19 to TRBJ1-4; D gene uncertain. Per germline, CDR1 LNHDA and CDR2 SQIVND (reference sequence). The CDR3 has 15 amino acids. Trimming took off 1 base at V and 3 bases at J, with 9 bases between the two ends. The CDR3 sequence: CASSIGGAANEKLFF. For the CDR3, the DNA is TGTGCCAGTAGTATAGGGGGAGCAGCTAATGAAAAACTGTTTTTT.

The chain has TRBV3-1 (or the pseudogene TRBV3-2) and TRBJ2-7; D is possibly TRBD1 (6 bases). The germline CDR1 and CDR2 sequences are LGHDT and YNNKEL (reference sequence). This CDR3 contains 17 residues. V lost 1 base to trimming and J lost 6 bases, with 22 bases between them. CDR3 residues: CASSQGTWTAALSEQYF. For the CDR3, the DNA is TGTGCCAGCAGCCAAGGGACTTGGACAGCGGCCCTCTCCGAGCAGTACTTC.

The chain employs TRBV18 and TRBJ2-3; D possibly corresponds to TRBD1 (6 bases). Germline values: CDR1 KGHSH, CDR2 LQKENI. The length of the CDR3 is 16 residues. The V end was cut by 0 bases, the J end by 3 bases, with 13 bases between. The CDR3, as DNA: TGTGCCAGCTCACCACCAACAGGGACATTGACAGATACGCAGTATTTT. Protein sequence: CASSPPTGTLTDTQYF.

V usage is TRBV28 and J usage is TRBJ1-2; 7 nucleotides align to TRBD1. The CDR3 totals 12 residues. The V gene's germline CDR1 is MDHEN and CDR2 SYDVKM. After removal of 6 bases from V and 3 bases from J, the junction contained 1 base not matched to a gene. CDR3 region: CASSGQDYGYTF. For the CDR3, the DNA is TGTGCCAGCAGCGGACAGGACTATGGCTACACCTTC.